One and the same sample provided the 10 T cell receptor beta chains below, sequenced in a study of T cell repertoires in cytomegalovirus infection. TCRdb analysed the reads with MiXCR anew, one entry per CDR3 protein. Of around 900,000 distinct CDR3 sequences listed, about 33% were seen once; the top ten hold roughly an eighth. The antigens for these receptors are not known. The sample was cultured CD8+ T cells from PBMCs, taken from culture after CMV antigen stimulation. The source of these receptors is a human donor in good health (CMV status not recorded). Some clones in this sample may be carry-over from other donors' samples.

The V and J genes are TRBV6-5 and TRBJ2-3; TRBD1 matches 7 bases. The CDR3 spans 17 residues. V lost 2 bases to trimming and J lost 3 bases; unmatched junction nucleotides: 11. The germline CDR1 and CDR2 sequences are MNHEY and SVGAGI. CDR3 bases: TGTGCCAGCAGTTACCCCCCTACAGGGGACGGGACAGATACGCAGTATTTT. The encoded protein is CASSYPPTGDGTDTQYF.

In its sample, this clonotype was seen a few times. This chain uses TRBV5-5 with TRBJ2-7, with TRBD2 matching over 13 bases. Germline V gene lookup returns CDR1 SGHKS and CDR2 YYEKEE (reference sequence). Trimming removed 4 bases from V and 2 bases from J; junction bases left unmatched: 0. The CDR3 is 14 residues long. Written as DNA, the CDR3 is TGTGCCAGCAGCGGACTAGCGGGGGCCTACGAGCAGTACTTC. Translation gives CASSGLAGAYEQYF. Full variable domain (remainder filled in from reference TRBV5-5 and TRBJ2-7): DAGVTQSPTHLIKTRGQQVTLRCSPISGHKSVSWYQQVLGQGPQFIFQYYEKEERGRGNFPDRFSARQFPNYSSELNVNALLLGDSALYLCASSGLAGAYEQYFGPGTRLTVT.

This clonotype came up many times. The V and J genes are TRBV12-3 or TRBV12-4 and TRBJ2-3; 8 positions match TRBD2. The V gene end was trimmed by 5 bases and the J gene end by 2 bases; junction bases not matched to a gene: 9. The CDR3 consists of 16 residues. The chain's CDR3 is CASSPLAGGLTDTQYF. In DNA, the CDR3 is TGTGCCAGCAGTCCATTGGCGGGGGGCCTCACAGATACGCAGTATTTT.

Ten or more counts support this clonotype. The rearrangement links TRBV12-3 or TRBV12-4 to TRBJ2-5, with TRBD2 matching 13 bases. Trimming took 4 bases from V and 2 from J; bases not matched to a gene: 7. The CDR3 is 17 amino acids. For the CDR3, the DNA is TGTGCCAGCAGTTCCGGACTAGCGGGGGCCCCACAAGAGACCCAGTACTTC. Encoded protein: CASSSGLAGAPQETQYF.

The chain is built from TRBV15 and TRBJ1-2; the D gene is possibly TRBD1 (6 bases). Between the trimmed V and J ends, which lost 0 bases and 8 bases, there was a span of 16 bases. Germline loops: CDR1 LNHNV, CDR2 YYDKDF (reference sequence). This CDR3 has 15 residues. The CDR3 bases are TGTGCCACCAGCAGAGATACTGTCGGGGGGCTCGGCTACACCTTC. Its translation: CATSRDTVGGLGYTF. Together with reference TRBV15 and TRBJ1-2, the CDR3 gives the full variable domain: DAMVIQNPRYQVTQFGKPVTLSCSQTLNHNVMYWYQQKSSQAPKLLFHYYDKDFNNEADTPDNFQSRRPNTSFCFLDIRSPGLGDTAMYLCATSRDTVGGLGYTFGSGTRLTVV.

This clonotype was seen more than once but under ten times. The chain is built from TRBV27 and TRBJ2-7, with D maybe TRBD2 (5 bases). Per the germline V gene, CDR1 is MNHEY and CDR2 is SMNVEV (reference sequence). Trimming took 0 bases from V and 6 from J, leaving 9 bases between them. This CDR3 is 13 amino acids long. The DNA for the CDR3 is TGTGCCAGCAGTTTATCCCCTCGGGGCGAGCAGTACTTC. Translating gives CASSLSPRGEQYF.

In the case of this clonotype: An end of the junction does not agree with germline; a read error may underlie this. J is TRBJ1-2 and V is TRBV7-6; perhaps TRBD1 as D (6 bases). This CDR3 is 16 amino acids long. The germline V gene encodes CDR1 SGHVS and CDR2 FNYEAQ. In DNA, the CDR3 is TGTGCCAGCAGCTTAGCGCCAGGGGATCAACTCTATGACTACACCTTC. This sequence encodes CASSLAPGDQLYDYTF.

This clonotype was observed a handful of times. The V call is TRBV12-3 or TRBV12-4, the J call TRBJ1-2; D unclear. The CDR3 covers 14 residues. V was shortened by 8 bases and J by 4 bases, with 17 bases between the two germline ends. The CDR3 loop is CASHPGGLGYGYTF. CDR3 DNA sequence: TGTGCCAGCCACCCGGGCGGCCTGGGCTATGGCTACACCTTC.

CDR3: CASSVRASAYNEQFF. CDR3 DNA: TGTGCCAGCAGCGTAAGGGCTAGCGCGTACAATGAGCAGTTCTTC. The rearrangement links TRBV9 to TRBJ2-1, with D possibly TRBD2 on 6 matching bases. The V end was cut by 1 base, the J end by 4 bases, with 12 bases between. This CDR3 is 15 amino acids long. Germline CDR1 reads SGDLS; CDR2 reads YYNGEE.

Note on this clonotype: An end of the junction differs from the germline gene, which may be a read error. The chain uses TRBV9 and TRBJ2-3; D possibly corresponds to TRBD2 (5 bases). Germline-derived CDR1 and CDR2 are SGDLS and YYNGEE. This CDR3 spans 11 amino acids. CDR3 loop: CVSGAVDTQYF. CDR3 DNA sequence: TGTGTCAGCGGCGCGGTAGATACGCAGTATTTT.